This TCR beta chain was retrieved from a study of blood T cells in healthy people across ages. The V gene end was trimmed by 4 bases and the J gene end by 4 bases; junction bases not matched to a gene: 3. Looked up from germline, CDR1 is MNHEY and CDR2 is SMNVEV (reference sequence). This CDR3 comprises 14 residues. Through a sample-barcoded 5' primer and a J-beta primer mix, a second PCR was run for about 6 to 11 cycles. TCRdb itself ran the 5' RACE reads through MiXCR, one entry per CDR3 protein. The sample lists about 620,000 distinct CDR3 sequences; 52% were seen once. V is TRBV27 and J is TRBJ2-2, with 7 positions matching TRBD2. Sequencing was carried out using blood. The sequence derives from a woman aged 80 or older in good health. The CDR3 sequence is CASSSTSVTGELFF. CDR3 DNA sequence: TGTGCCAGCAGTTCTACTAGCGTCACCGGGGAGCTGTTTTTT.